The 5 T cell receptor beta chains listed next were all sequenced from one sample in a study of blood T cells in healthy people across ages. A sample-barcoded 5' primer and a J-beta primer mix were used in a second PCR of roughly 7 to 11 cycles. TCRdb reprocessed the 5' RACE reads with MiXCR, giving one entry per CDR3 protein. The table lists some 1.5 million distinct CDR3 sequences, under 30% of them singletons, with less than 9.5% in the top ten. Sample: blood. These receptors all come from a young woman in good health.

This clonotype was seen repeatedly, ten times or more. The chain employs TRBV29-1 and TRBJ2-7; the D is unclear. Trimming removed 0 bases at V and 9 bases at J, with 9 bases between. The CDR3 is 11 residues long. The germline gives CDR1 SQVTM, CDR2 ANQGSEA. Here the CDR3 DNA reads TGCAGCGTTGAAGATCGAAGACGGCAGTACTTC. As protein: CSVEDRRRQYF.

This clonotype was counted a few times. The gene calls are TRBV6-2 or TRBV6-3 and TRBJ2-6; D could derive from TRBD1 or TRBD2 (6 bases each). Trimming took off 7 bases at V and 0 bases at J, with 25 bases between the two ends. The CDR3 runs to 20 residues. Germline V gene sequence: CDR1 MNHEY, CDR2 SVGEGT. The CDR3 region has the DNA TGTGCCAGCACCCCTCGAGGGGGGTTGGCCATGAGCTCTGGGGCCAACGTCCTGACTTTC. Its translation is CASTPRGGLAMSSGANVLTF.

The rearrangement joins TRBV6-2 or TRBV6-3 to TRBJ1-1, with D uncertain. This CDR3 is built from 11 residues. V dropped 6 bases and J dropped 10 bases, with 12 bases sitting between them. Looked up from germline, CDR1 is MNHEY and CDR2 is SVGEGT. This CDR3 reads CASSRARGAFF. CDR3 nucleotide sequence: TGTGCCAGCAGCCGAGCACGGGGAGCTTTCTTT.

This chain connects TRBV15 to TRBJ1-1; D uncertain. V was cut by 4 bases and J by 4 bases, with 13 bases left in between. This CDR3 contains 14 residues. The germline CDR1 and CDR2 sequences are LNHNV and YYDKDF (reference sequence). The CDR3 loop reads CATSKGFSSTEAFF. DNA of the CDR3: TGTGCCACCAGCAAAGGGTTCAGTAGCACTGAAGCTTTCTTT.

This clonotype turned up a few times. This sequence joins TRBV30 and TRBJ2-7; D not resolved. The V and J ends lost 0 bases and 4 bases respectively, with 10 bases between them. The germline gives CDR1 GTSNPN, CDR2 SVGIG (reference sequence). The CDR3 totals 13 residues. CDR3 sequence reads: CAWSVSRLYEQYF. CDR3 in DNA: TGTGCCTGGAGTGTATCCCGCTTGTACGAGCAGTACTTC.